The rows below give T cell receptor beta chains drawn from one sample of a study of T cell repertoires in cytomegalovirus infection. Their target antigens are unknown. Via MiXCR, TCRdb re-called the reads, giving one row per CDR3 protein. The table records hundreds of thousands of distinct CDR3 sequences, roughly a third of them present only once. The sample was cultured PBMCs, taken from culture after CMV antigen stimulation. The receptors derive from a human donor in good health (CMV status not recorded). Some clones in this sample may be carry-over from other donors' samples. CDR3s include the opening cysteine and the closing phenylalanine or tryptophan. Each record gives: clone size, V gene, D gene, J gene, CDR3 DNA, CDR3 protein. A D gene is named only where the DNA matches it firmly. Clone size is shown for a subset of rows, as once, few, many or a class of expanded clone.

>few|TRBV24-1|TRBD2|TRBJ2-2
TGTGCCACCAGTGATCCCGGGGGGTCTGGGGAGCTGTTTTTT
CATSDPGGSGELFF
>NA|TRBV29-1|NA|TRBJ2-4
TGCAGCGTTCGAGGCCCACAAGGGGAAAGTGACATTCAGTACTTC
CSVRGPQGESDIQYF
>few|TRBV7-8|NA|TRBJ2-1
TGTGCCAGCAGCTCGGACGCGGGGGCAACCTACAATGAGCAGTTCTTC
CASSSDAGATYNEQFF
>few|TRBV27|TRBD2|TRBJ2-7
TGTGCCAGCAGACCAGCGGGAGAAGGAGGGTACGAGCAGTACTTC
CASRPAGEGGYEQYF
>NA|TRBV5-4|NA|TRBJ1-1
TGTGCCAGCACCGGGCGAGCCAACACTGAAGCTTTCTTT
CASTGRANTEAFF
>NA|TRBV4-3|NA|TRBJ1-6
TGCGCCAGCAGCCAAGATGGGCCGGGGAGTTGGGATTCACCCCTCCACTTT
CASSQDGPGSWDSPLHF
>NA|TRBV28|NA|TRBJ2-3
TGTGCCAGCAGTTCCCTCGGGCTGTACACAGATACGCAGTATTTT
CASSSLGLYTDTQYF
>NA|TRBV19|NA|TRBJ2-3
TGTGCCAGTAGTATAGTTCCAGTTGTCACAGATACGCAGTATTTT
CASSIVPVVTDTQYF
>many|TRBV4-1|TRBD1|TRBJ1-1
TGCGCCAGCAGCCTCGACAGGGCCCGTGAAGCTTTCTTT
CASSLDRAREAFF
>NA|TRBV5-1|TRBD1|TRBJ1-2
TGCGCCAGCAGCTTAAGAGACGGACAGGGTGTTGATGGCTACACCTTC
CASSLRDGQGVDGYTF
>NA|TRBV5-1|TRBD1|TRBJ1-2
TGCGCCAGCAGCCCTAACGCGGGACAGATCTATGGCTACACCTTC
CASSPNAGQIYGYTF
>NA|TRBV18|NA|TRBJ1-1
TGTGCCAGCTCACCAATCGGGCGAGGTGACACTGAAGCTTTCTTT
CASSPIGRGDTEAFF
>NA|TRBV6-6|TRBD2|TRBJ2-3
TGTGCCAGCTGGGCGGGGGGGAGAGATACGCAGTATTTT
CASWAGGRDTQYF
>NA|TRBV6-1|NA|TRBJ1-4
TGTGCCAGCGGATTCCAAAATGAAAAACTGTTTTTT
CASGFQNEKLFF
>few|TRBV5-4|TRBD1|TRBJ2-1
TGTGCCAGCAGCCCTCGATCGGGACAGGGGGCGAATGAGCAGTTCTTC
CASSPRSGQGANEQFF
>NA|TRBV5-4|NA|TRBJ1-2
TGTGCCAGCAGGGGAGACATGTTTAACTATGGCTACACCTTC
CASRGDMFNYGYTF
>few|TRBV6-5|TRBD1|TRBJ1-5
TGTGCCAGCAGTTACTCGAACAGGGGCCATCAGCCCCAGCATTTT
CASSYSNRGHQPQHF
>NA|TRBV28|NA|TRBJ1-1
TGTGCCAGCAGTTTAACAGGCACTAACTCAAACACTGAAGCTTTCTTT
CASSLTGTNSNTEAFF
>NA|TRBV10-3|NA|TRBJ1-2
TGTGCCATCAGTGAGTCTGGGACCTTCGATGGCTACACCTTC
CAISESGTFDGYTF
>NA|TRBV2|NA|TRBJ2-1
TGTGCCAGCACCGAAGGAGTGGGCCTGGGACCCTACAATGAGCAGTTCTTC
CASTEGVGLGPYNEQFF
>NA|TRBV7-4|NA|TRBJ1-3
TGTGCCAGCAGCTTAGCGCAAGGACAGATAAACACCATATATTTT
CASSLAQGQINTIYF
>few|TRBV6-2/TRBV6-3|NA|TRBJ1-5
TGTGCCAGCAAACGGGGATCCGGGAGTCAGCCCCAGCATTTT
CASKRGSGSQPQHF
>few|TRBV7-2|NA|TRBJ2-2
TGTGCCAGCAGCTTAGTGGGGGGTCAAGGGGAGCTGTTTTTT
CASSLVGGQGELFF
>NA|TRBV19|NA|TRBJ1-1
TGTGCCAGTAGAAAGGACGGACAGAACACTGAAGCTTTCTTT
CASRKDGQNTEAFF
>NA|TRBV7-6|NA|TRBJ2-7
TGTGCCAGCACCACGGGGCTTGCCCACGAGCAGTACTTC
CASTTGLAHEQYF
>NA|TRBV7-2|TRBD1|TRBJ2-2
TGTGCCAGCAGCTTTCCAGGGGGCCCGGCGACCACCGGGGAGCTGTTTTTT
CASSFPGGPATTGELFF
>NA|TRBV7-2|TRBD2|TRBJ2-2
TGTGCCAGCAGCTACGCACTAGCGACCGGGGAGCTGTTTTTT
CASSYALATGELFF
>NA|TRBV20-1|NA|TRBJ2-3
TGCAGTGGACGGAGCACAGATACGCAGTATTTT
CSGRSTDTQYF
>NA|TRBV5-1|NA|TRBJ1-6
TGCGCCAGCAGCTCCAGGGGCGGAAACAATCATAATTCACCCCTCCACTTT
CASSSRGGNNHNSPLHF
>few|TRBV10-3|NA|TRBJ1-1
TGTGCCATCAGGGCACCGGGACTGATGACTGAAGCTTTCTTT
CAIRAPGLMTEAFF
>few|TRBV28|TRBD2|TRBJ2-1
TGTGCCAGCAGTCCCCGACTAGCGGGAGCTTCAGAGGAGCAGTTCTTC
CASSPRLAGASEEQFF
>NA|TRBV27|NA|TRBJ1-2
TGTGCCAGCAGTTTTGCGCAGCCTCCTAACTATGGCTACACCTTC
CASSFAQPPNYGYTF
>many|TRBV7-2|TRBD2|TRBJ2-3
TGTGCCAGCAGCGCGGGACTAGCGGTTAGCACAGATACGCAGTATTTT
CASSAGLAVSTDTQYF
>once|TRBV18|TRBD1|TRBJ1-2
TGTGCCAGCTCAACGGGACAGGGATCCGAATTTGGCTATGGCTACACCTTC
CASSTGQGSEFGYGYTF
>NA|TRBV18|NA|TRBJ2-2
TGTGCCAGCTCACCCCGGAGGACAACGAACACCGGGGAGCTGTTTTTT
CASSPRRTTNTGELFF
>NA|TRBV28|TRBD1|TRBJ1-6
TGTGCCAGCAGCTCCGGGACAGGCGCGTTTTTGGATTCACCCCTCCACTTT
CASSSGTGAFLDSPLHF
>many|TRBV7-2|NA|TRBJ2-3
TGTGCCAGCTGCCCCACTTTCCGCACAGATACGCAGTATTTT
CASCPTFRTDTQYF
>few|TRBV10-3|TRBD1|TRBJ2-7
TGTGCCATCAGTGTAGGGACAGGGAACGGTGACGAGCAGTACTTC
CAISVGTGNGDEQYF
>many|TRBV7-9|TRBD2|TRBJ2-7
TGTGCCAGCAGTCGGGGGGGGTACGAGCAGTACTTC
CASSRGGYEQYF
>NA|TRBV6-1|TRBD1|TRBJ1-2
TGTGCCAGCAGTGAAATCAGGGGGCTCGGCTACACCTTC
CASSEIRGLGYTF
>few|TRBV7-6|NA|TRBJ2-1
TGTGCCAGCAGCTTGACAGAGGTCAATGAGCAGTTCTTC
CASSLTEVNEQFF
>few|TRBV28|TRBD1|TRBJ1-2
TGTGCCAGCAGTTTATCTCCCTGGACAGGGTTGAGCTATGGCTACACCTTC
CASSLSPWTGLSYGYTF
>few|TRBV28|TRBD1|TRBJ1-2
TGTGCCAGCAGTGAGGGACAGAGCTATGGCTACACCTTC
CASSEGQSYGYTF
>few|TRBV5-6|NA|TRBJ1-1
TGTGCCAGCGGGGGACCCCCAACGGGAGGTGAAGCTTTCTTT
CASGGPPTGGEAFF
>NA|TRBV7-4|TRBD1|TRBJ1-2
TGTGCCAGCAGCTTATGGGGACAGCCCGGCTATGGCTACACCTTC
CASSLWGQPGYGYTF
>NA|TRBV7-6|NA|TRBJ1-4
TGTGCCAGCAGCTCGGATCCTAATGAAAAACTGTTTTTT
CASSSDPNEKLFF
>NA|TRBV29-1|NA|TRBJ1-1
TGCAGCGTTGGAGGCCAGGGGATGAACACTGAAGCTTTCTTT
CSVGGQGMNTEAFF
>NA|TRBV2|NA|TRBJ1-4
TGTGCCAGCAAGGAGGACACAGAAAAACTGTTTTTT
CASKEDTEKLFF
>NA|TRBV12-3/TRBV12-4|NA|TRBJ1-1
TGTGCCAGCAGTTTCCCCGCCGGCATGAACACTGAAGCTTTCTTT
CASSFPAGMNTEAFF
>NA|TRBV19|NA|TRBJ1-5
TGTGCCAGTACTTTAGCCAATCAGCCCCAGCATTTT
CASTLANQPQHF
>few|TRBV10-3|TRBD2|TRBJ2-7
TGTGCCATCAGTGAGTCGGCGGGGGGCTACGAGCAGTACTTC
CAISESAGGYEQYF
>NA|TRBV20-1|TRBD2|TRBJ2-3
TGCAGTGCTGTTCGGGGGGGCAGGTACGGAGATACGCAGTATTTT
CSAVRGGRYGDTQYF
>NA|TRBV12-3/TRBV12-4|NA|TRBJ1-1
TGTGCCAGCAGCCCCTGGAATACCCTGAACACTGAAGCTTTCTTT
CASSPWNTLNTEAFF
>NA|TRBV6-1|NA|TRBJ2-7
TGTGCCAAGACAGCCTTCTACGAGCAGTACTTC
CAKTAFYEQYF
>NA|TRBV29-1|NA|TRBJ2-3
TGCAGCGTTGGATCAAACACAGATACGCAGTATTTT
CSVGSNTDTQYF
>once|TRBV4-2|TRBD1|TRBJ1-3
TGTGCCAGCAGCCGGGGGGACAGGGTCTTTGGAAACACCATATATTTT
CASSRGDRVFGNTIYF
>few|TRBV27|NA|TRBJ1-1
TGTGCCAGCAGTTTATTCGGGTTTGGGAGTGAAGCTTTCTTT
CASSLFGFGSEAFF
>few|TRBV20-1|TRBD1|TRBJ2-6
TGCAGTGCTAGAGAAACCAGACAGGGTGGTCCTTCTGGGGCCAACGTCCTGACTTTC
CSARETRQGGPSGANVLTF
>many|TRBV7-2|NA|TRBJ1-2
TGTGCCAGCAGCTTAGCGTGGGAGGGATCGGGTGGCTACACCTTC
CASSLAWEGSGGYTF